Only a few counts were recorded for the clone carrying this T cell receptor (beta chain). Donors were systemically healthy Caucasian individuals from Russia aged 6 to 90 years. The V gene lost 0 bases and the J gene lost 13 bases, with 12 bases spanning the gap. The CDR3 sequence is 12 residues long. Together with a sample-barcoded 5' primer, a J-beta primer mix was included in a second PCR lasting roughly 6 to 12 cycles. Sequencing yielded, for each sample, at least 3 million paired-end reads carrying CDR3. A single record per CDR3 protein comes from TCRdb applying MiXCR to the 5' RACE reads. This table has around 1,900,000 distinct CDR3 sequences, roughly two fifths appearing once. The data belong to a study of blood T cells in healthy people across ages.

The receptor comes from a human donor in good health. This chain uses TRBV12-3 or TRBV12-4 with TRBJ1-2; D is uncertain. The sequenced sample consisted of blood. The CDR3 nucleotides read TGTGCCAGCAGTTTAGCGAGTAGGACCACCACCTTC. The encoded protein is CASSLASRTTTF.